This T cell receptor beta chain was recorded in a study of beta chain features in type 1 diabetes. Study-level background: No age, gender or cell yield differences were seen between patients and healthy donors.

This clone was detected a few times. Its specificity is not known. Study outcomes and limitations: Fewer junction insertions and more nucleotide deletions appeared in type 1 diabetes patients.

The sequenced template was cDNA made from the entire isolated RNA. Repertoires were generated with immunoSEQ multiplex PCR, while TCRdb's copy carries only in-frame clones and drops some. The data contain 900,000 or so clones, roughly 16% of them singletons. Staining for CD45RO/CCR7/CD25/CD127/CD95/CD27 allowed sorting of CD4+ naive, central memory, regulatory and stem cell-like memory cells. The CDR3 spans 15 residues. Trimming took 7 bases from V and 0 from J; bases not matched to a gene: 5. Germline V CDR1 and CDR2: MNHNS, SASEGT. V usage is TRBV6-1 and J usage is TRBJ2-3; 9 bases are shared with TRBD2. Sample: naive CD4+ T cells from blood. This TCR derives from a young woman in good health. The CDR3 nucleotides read TGTGCCAGCACCACTAGCGGGCATAGCACAGATACGCAGTATTTT. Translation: CASTTSGHSTDTQYF.